The 29 T cell receptor beta chains below were found in one sample sequenced in a study of CD8 T cells in ankylosing spondylitis. A single record per CDR3 protein comes from TCRdb applying MiXCR to the 5' RACE reads. The repertoire includes a few hundred thousand distinct CDR3 sequences, 15% to 20% of them detected once, and roughly 34% sits in the top ten. The sequencing sample was made of blood, either unsorted or a sorted T cell fraction (not recorded which). The receptors derive from a male donor with ankylosing spondylitis or in good health (not recorded which).

This clonotype was observed at least ten times. The genes are TRBV5-6 and TRBJ2-7; D is possibly TRBD1 (5 bases). This CDR3 is built from 14 residues. V dropped 4 bases and J dropped 0 bases, with 11 bases sitting between them. Germline CDR1 reads SGHDT; CDR2 reads YYEEEE. CDR3 amino acids: CASSGGRGSYEQYF. In DNA, the CDR3 is TGTGCCAGCAGCGGCGGTAGGGGCTCCTACGAGCAGTACTTC.

At least ten counts were recorded for this clonotype. Relative to the germline gene, one junction end is altered; a read error may explain this. V is TRBV20-1 and J is TRBJ2-7, with D possibly being TRBD2 (5 bases). This CDR3 is built from 13 residues. Per the germline V gene, CDR1 is DFQATT and CDR2 is SNEGSKA (reference sequence). CDR3 DNA: TGCAGTGCTGGAGACCGGGGTTCCTACGAGCAGTACTTC. Residues: CSAGDRGSYEQYF.

The sample holds many counts of this clonotype. V usage is TRBV5-6 and J usage is TRBJ2-5; 10 bases map to TRBD2. The CDR3 length is 16 residues. Germline CDR1 reads SGHDT; CDR2 reads YYEEEE. V was clipped by 0 bases and J by 5 bases; unmatched bases: 7. The CDR3, as DNA: TGTGCCAGCAGCTTGGGCTCTAGCGGGAGCAGGGAGACCCAGTACTTC. Encoded protein: CASSLGSSGSRETQYF.

The chain combines TRBV6-1 with TRBJ1-1; the D is unclear. V gave up 4 bases and J gave up 1 base, with 10 bases separating them. The CDR3 is 14 amino acids. Germline V gives CDR1 MNHNS, CDR2 SASEGT. CDR3 sequence: CASSATMTNTEAFF. CDR3 nucleotides: TGTGCCAGCAGTGCCACCATGACGAACACTGAAGCTTTCTTT.

This clonotype was observed many times. The V gene is TRBV6-5, the J gene TRBJ2-1; the match to TRBD2 covers 8 bases. Germline V lookup: CDR1 MNHEY, CDR2 SVGAGI. CDR3 size: 15 residues. J gave up 8 bases and V 0 bases, and 6 bases lay outside the gene matches. The CDR3 here is CASSYSGLAGDEQFF. CDR3 bases: TGTGCCAGCAGTTACTCGGGGCTAGCGGGCGATGAGCAGTTCTTC.

This clonotype occurred many times. The V and J genes are TRBV14 and TRBJ2-7, with TRBD2 as a possible D gene (6 bases). Germline assignment: CDR1 SGHDN and CDR2 FVKESK. This CDR3 comprises 13 residues. Trimming pared 3 bases from V and 1 base from J, leaving 7 bases between. CDR3 region: CASSQRGSYEQYF. The CDR3 DNA follows: TGTGCCAGCAGCCAGCGGGGATCCTACGAGCAGTACTTC.

This clonotype was detected only once. The chain recombines TRBV20-1 with TRBJ2-3; 10 nucleotides line up with TRBD2. This CDR3 comprises 15 residues. V lost 0 bases to trimming and J lost 4 bases; unmatched junction nucleotides: 4. CDR1 DFQATT and CDR2 SNEGSKA come from the germline V gene (reference sequence). CDR3 sequence: CSARESGRVADTQYF. Here the CDR3 DNA reads TGCAGTGCTAGAGAGAGCGGGAGGGTCGCAGATACGCAGTATTTT.

Only a few counts were recorded for this clonotype. This chain uses TRBV11-2 with TRBJ2-1, with 9 bases that match TRBD2. CDR3 size: 20 residues. V trimming: 0 bases; J trimming: 2 bases; junction bases outside the gene matches: 14. The V gene's germline CDR1 is SGHAT and CDR2 FQNNGV. The CDR3: CASSLESSGGTSLAYNEQFF. The CDR3 region has the DNA TGTGCCAGCAGCTTAGAGTCCAGCGGGGGGACCTCACTCGCCTACAATGAGCAGTTCTTC.

The DNA for the CDR3 is TGCAGTGCTGAGACCGGGACTATGGATCATGAGCAGTTCTTC. Translated, it gives CSAETGTMDHEQFF. The J gene is TRBJ2-1, the V gene TRBV20-1; 7 bases map to TRBD2. Trimming cost V 5 bases and J 8 bases; bases outside gene matches: 12. Germline-derived CDR1 and CDR2 are DFQATT and SNEGSKA (reference sequence). CDR3 length: 14 residues.

This clonotype was counted many times. V gene TRBV20-1 combines with J gene TRBJ2-5; D ambiguous. The CDR3 has 11 residues. Trimming cost V 1 base and J 1 base, with 1 base left between them. CDR1 and CDR2 (germline): DFQATT, SNEGSKA (reference sequence). The CDR3 DNA reads TGCAGTGCTAGAGGCCAAGAGACCCAGTACTTC. This sequence encodes CSARGQETQYF.

At least ten counts were recorded for this clonotype. The chain combines TRBV5-5 with TRBJ1-5; TRBD1 is a possible D gene (5 bases). The CDR3 totals 15 residues. The V gene lost 5 bases and the J gene lost 0 bases, with 12 bases spanning the gap. CDR1 is SGHKS, CDR2 YYEKEE, per germline (reference sequence). The CDR3 loop is CASSPGIFSNQPQHF. The DNA of the CDR3 is TGTGCCAGCAGTCCAGGGATTTTTAGCAATCAGCCCCAGCATTTT.

The J gene is TRBJ2-7, the V gene TRBV7-6, with 8 bases identical to TRBD1. Trimming cost V 1 base and J 2 bases; bases outside gene matches: 4. Per germline, CDR1 SGHVS and CDR2 FNYEAQ. There are 15 residues in the CDR3. The CDR3 reads CASSLGETGAYEQYF. The CDR3, as DNA: TGTGCCAGCAGCTTAGGGGAGACAGGGGCCTACGAGCAGTACTTC.

This clonotype occurred many times. This chain joins TRBV10-2 and TRBJ1-2; D perhaps matches TRBD1 (5 bases). From germline, CDR1 is WSHSY and CDR2 SAAADI. The CDR3 has 12 amino acids. Deletions cut 3 bases from V and 4 bases from J, with 6 bases between. DNA of the CDR3: TGCGCCAGCAGTGATGACAGCTATGGCTACACCTTC. Its translation: CASSDDSYGYTF.

The V and J genes are TRBV10-3 and TRBJ2-1, with D uncertain. V dropped 4 bases and J dropped 7 bases, with 5 bases sitting between them. Germline V gene lookup returns CDR1 ENHRY and CDR2 SYGVKD. This CDR3 comprises 11 residues. CDR3 protein: CAISGENEQFF. CDR3 coding DNA: TGTGCCATCAGTGGGGAAAATGAGCAGTTCTTC.

In its sample, this clonotype was seen a few times. This CDR3 is CASSQDLEASGSPRETQYF. CDR3 DNA sequence: TGCGCCAGCAGCCAAGATCTAGAGGCTAGCGGGAGTCCGAGGGAGACCCAGTACTTC. This chain links TRBV4-3 with TRBJ2-5, with 10 bases fitting TRBD2. Germline V CDR1 and CDR2: LGHNA, YSLEER. The CDR3 is 19 residues long. V lost 0 bases, J lost 5 bases, and 15 bases stayed unmatched.

This clonotype was detected a few times. V is TRBV20-1 and J is TRBJ1-5; 10 nucleotides match TRBD1. Germline CDR1 is DFQATT and CDR2 is SNEGSKA (reference sequence). V lost 6 bases and J lost 2; bases outside the gene matches: 4. CDR3 length equals 14 residues. The CDR3: CSARQGAGNQPQHF. In nucleotides, the CDR3 is TGCAGTGCCAGACAGGGGGCCGGCAATCAGCCCCAGCATTTT.

This clonotype was observed a few times. V gene TRBV12-3 or TRBV12-4 combines with J gene TRBJ2-5, with a tentative D call TRBD2 (5 bases). The V and J ends lost 3 bases and 3 bases respectively, with 8 bases between them. The length of the CDR3 is 13 residues. The CDR3 sequence: CASSFRAEETQYF. The CDR3 coding sequence is TGTGCCAGCAGTTTTAGAGCGGAAGAGACCCAGTACTTC.

The V and J genes are TRBV9 and TRBJ2-5; D call uncertain. Deletions cut 3 bases from V and 5 bases from J, with 11 bases between. The CDR3 consists of 13 residues. Germline values: CDR1 SGDLS, CDR2 YYNGEE. This chain's CDR3 is CASSATGAETQYF. As DNA, the CDR3 is TGTGCCAGCAGCGCGACCGGAGCGGAGACCCAGTACTTC.

The chain has TRBV15 and TRBJ2-7; possible D gene TRBD2, 7 bases. The V end was cut by 3 bases, the J end by 3 bases, with 21 bases between. CDR1 LNHNV and CDR2 YYDKDF come from the germline V gene (reference sequence). This CDR3 has 17 amino acids. CDR3 residues: CATSRTPRGAQLYEQYF. CDR3 sequence (DNA): TGTGCCACCAGCAGGACCCCTCGGGGGGCCCAGCTCTACGAGCAGTACTTC.

V gene TRBV7-9 combines with J gene TRBJ2-5; 11 bases match TRBD2. V dropped 5 bases and J dropped 1; count of bases not matched to a gene: 3. Germline lookup yields CDR1 SEHNR and CDR2 FQNEAQ (reference sequence). This CDR3 has 15 residues. CDR3 in DNA: TGTGCCAGCAGCGTGACTAGCGGGGCCCAAGAGACCCAGTACTTC. This sequence encodes CASSVTSGAQETQYF.

The chain carries TRBV20-1 and TRBJ2-7, with D uncertain. The V end lost 3 bases, the J end lost 1 base, and 10 bases lay between the germline ends. Germline V gives CDR1 DFQATT, CDR2 SNEGSKA (reference sequence). The CDR3 extends over 13 amino acids. The CDR3 coding sequence is TGCAGTGCTAGTGATCGGATTTCCTACGAGCAGTACTTC. It codes for CSASDRISYEQYF.

This clonotype was detected a few times. The CDR3 sequence is CASSDGASYEQYF. The CDR3 DNA reads TGTGCCAGCAGTGACGGGGCCTCCTACGAGCAGTACTTC. The chain combines TRBV6-1 with TRBJ2-7, with D perhaps given as TRBD1 or TRBD2 (5 bases each). The CDR3 spans 13 residues. Trimming removed 3 bases from V and 0 bases from J, with 6 bases in between. Germline lookup yields CDR1 MNHNS and CDR2 SASEGT.

The chain combines TRBV30 with TRBJ2-5; D remains ambiguous. V was shortened by 0 bases and J by 3 bases, with 11 bases between the two germline ends. Germline V lookup: CDR1 GTSNPN, CDR2 SVGIG (reference sequence). The CDR3 has 14 amino acids. In nucleotides, the CDR3 is TGTGCCTGGAGTGTACGTCAGGTGGAAGAGACCCAGTACTTC. Translation gives CAWSVRQVEETQYF.

The chain is built from TRBV6-5 and TRBJ2-7, with no clear D. Germline-derived CDR1 and CDR2 are MNHEY and SVGAGI. Trimming stripped 0 bases from V and 4 bases from J, with 16 bases between. This CDR3 comprises 16 residues. Written as DNA, the CDR3 is TGTGCCAGCAGTTACTCGAGTCAGCAGGCTTTTTACGAGCAGTACTTC. It specifies CASSYSSQQAFYEQYF.

This clonotype has a count of ten or more. The chain links TRBV5-1 to TRBJ2-7, with TRBD1 identical over 12 bases. Germline V gene lookup returns CDR1 SGHRS and CDR2 YFSETQ. The CDR3 totals 14 residues. V lost 7 bases to trimming and J lost 1 base; unmatched junction nucleotides: 3. Here the CDR3 reads CASGDRGLSYEQYF. The CDR3 nucleotides read TGCGCCAGCGGGGACAGGGGGCTATCCTACGAGCAGTACTTC.

The chain uses TRBV12-3 or TRBV12-4 and TRBJ2-7, with 8 bases fitting TRBD1. V shed 6 bases, J shed 3 bases, and the junction held 1 base outside the gene matches. The CDR3 covers 12 residues. CDR3 coding DNA: TGTGCCAGCAGGGGGACAGGCTACGAGCAGTACTTC. Residues: CASRGTGYEQYF.

This sequence joins TRBV7-8 and TRBJ1-1, with D possibly being TRBD1 (6 bases). V gave up 4 bases and J gave up 1 base, with 10 bases separating them. Germline CDR1 and CDR2: SGHVS and FQNEAQ. The CDR3 consists of 14 residues. The CDR3 DNA is TGTGCCAGCAGCTACGGAGGGGGGAACACTGAAGCTTTCTTT. Its translation is CASSYGGGNTEAFF.

This clonotype was counted between two and nine times. The chain carries TRBV27 and TRBJ2-1, with 8 bases lining up with TRBD2. Germline V gene lookup returns CDR1 MNHEY and CDR2 SMNVEV (reference sequence). This CDR3 has 15 amino acids. Losses at the gene ends were 3 bases for V and 9 bases for J; bases not matched to a gene: 10. CDR3 in DNA: TGTGCCAGCAGTTTCGACGGGAGGGCCGTCCCTGAGCAGTTCTTC. It translates to CASSFDGRAVPEQFF.

This clonotype was counted a few times. The chain combines TRBV7-2 with TRBJ2-1; perhaps D is TRBD1 or TRBD2 (7 bases each). CDR1 and CDR2 from the germline V gene are SGHTA and FQGNSA. The CDR3 loop spans 16 amino acids. Trimming removed 5 bases from V and 5 bases from J, with 19 bases in between. The CDR3 protein is CASSPLRGRANNEQFF. The CDR3 DNA follows: TGTGCCAGCAGCCCCCTCAGGGGGAGGGCCAACAATGAGCAGTTCTTC.